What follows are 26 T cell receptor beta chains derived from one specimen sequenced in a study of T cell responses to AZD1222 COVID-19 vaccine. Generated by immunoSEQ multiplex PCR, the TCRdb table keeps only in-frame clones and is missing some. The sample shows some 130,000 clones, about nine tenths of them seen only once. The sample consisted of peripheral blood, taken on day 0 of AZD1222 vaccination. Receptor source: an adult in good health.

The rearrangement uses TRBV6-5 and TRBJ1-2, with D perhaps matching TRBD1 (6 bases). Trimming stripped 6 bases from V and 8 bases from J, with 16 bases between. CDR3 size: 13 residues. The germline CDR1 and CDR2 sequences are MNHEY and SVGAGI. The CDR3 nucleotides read TGTGCCAGCAGCCCCCAGGGGACGAGAGGCTACACCTTC. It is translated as CASSPQGTRGYTF.

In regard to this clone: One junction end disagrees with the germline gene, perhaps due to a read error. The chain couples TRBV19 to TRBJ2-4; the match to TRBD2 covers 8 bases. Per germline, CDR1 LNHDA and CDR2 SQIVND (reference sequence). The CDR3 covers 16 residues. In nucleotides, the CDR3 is TGTGCCAGTAGTATAAGGGGAGCGGGGGCCATAAACATTCAGTACTTC. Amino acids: CASSIRGAGAINIQYF.

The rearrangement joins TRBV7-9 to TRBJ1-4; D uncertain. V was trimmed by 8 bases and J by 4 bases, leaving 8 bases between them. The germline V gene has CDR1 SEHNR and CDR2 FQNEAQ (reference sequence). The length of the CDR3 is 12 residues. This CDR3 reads CASGRVNEKLFF. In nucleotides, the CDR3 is TGTGCCAGCGGGAGGGTTAATGAAAAACTGTTTTTT.

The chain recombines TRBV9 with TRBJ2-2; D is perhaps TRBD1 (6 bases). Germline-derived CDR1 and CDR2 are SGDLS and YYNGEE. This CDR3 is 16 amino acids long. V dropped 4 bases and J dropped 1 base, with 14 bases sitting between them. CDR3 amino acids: CASSRQIQGNTGELFF. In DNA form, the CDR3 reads TGTGCCAGCAGCCGACAGATACAGGGGAACACCGGGGAGCTGTTTTTT.

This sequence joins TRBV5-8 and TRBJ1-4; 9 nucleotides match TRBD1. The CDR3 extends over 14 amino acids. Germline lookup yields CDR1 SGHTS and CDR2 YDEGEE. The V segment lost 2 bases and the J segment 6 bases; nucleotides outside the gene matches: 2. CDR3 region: CASSFDRGDEKLFF. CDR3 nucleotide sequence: TGTGCCAGCAGCTTTGACAGGGGGGATGAAAAACTGTTTTTT.

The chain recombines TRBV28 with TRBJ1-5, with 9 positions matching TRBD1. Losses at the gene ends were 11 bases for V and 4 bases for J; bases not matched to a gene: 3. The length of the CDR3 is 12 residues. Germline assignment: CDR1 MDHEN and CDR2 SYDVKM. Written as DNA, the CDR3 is TGTGCCCGTGGGACAGGGAATCAGCCCCAGCATTTT. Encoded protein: CARGTGNQPQHF.

The CDR3, as DNA: TGTGCCAGCTCACCACCGGAGGCACCCGAGCAGTACTTC. It codes for CASSPPEAPEQYF. The gene calls are TRBV18 and TRBJ2-7; tentatively, D is TRBD2 (5 bases). The CDR3 is made up of 13 amino acids. CDR1 and CDR2 from the germline V gene are KGHSH and LQKENI. V shed 0 bases and J shed 6 bases, with 9 bases lying between them.

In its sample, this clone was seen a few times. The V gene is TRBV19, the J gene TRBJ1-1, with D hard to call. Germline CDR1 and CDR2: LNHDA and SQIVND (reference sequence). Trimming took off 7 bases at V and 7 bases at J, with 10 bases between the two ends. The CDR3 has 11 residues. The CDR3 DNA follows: TGTGCCAGTATCAGGAAGGATGAAGCTTTCTTT. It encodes CASIRKDEAFF.

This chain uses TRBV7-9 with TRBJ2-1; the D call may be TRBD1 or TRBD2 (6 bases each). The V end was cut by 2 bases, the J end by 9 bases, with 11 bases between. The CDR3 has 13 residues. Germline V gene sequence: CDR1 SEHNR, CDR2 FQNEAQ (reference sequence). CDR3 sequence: CASSLLRGAEQFF. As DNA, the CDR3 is TGTGCCAGCAGCTTACTAAGGGGGGCTGAGCAGTTCTTC. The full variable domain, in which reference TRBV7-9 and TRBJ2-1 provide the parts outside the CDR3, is DTGVSQNPRHKITKRGQNVTFRCDPISEHNRLYWYRQTLGQGPEFLTYFQNEAQLEKSRLLSDRFSAERPKGSFSTLEIQRTEQGDSAMYLCASSLLRGAEQFFGPGTRLTVL.

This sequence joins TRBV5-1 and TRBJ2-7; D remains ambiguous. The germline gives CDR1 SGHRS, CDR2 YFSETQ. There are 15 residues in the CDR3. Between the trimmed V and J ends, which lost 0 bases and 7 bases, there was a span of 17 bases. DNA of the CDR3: TGCGCCAGCAGCTTGGGGCAGGAAGGTTTAGGGGAGCAGTACTTC. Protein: CASSLGQEGLGEQYF. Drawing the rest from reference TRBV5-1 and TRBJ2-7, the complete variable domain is KAGVTQTPRYLIKTRGQQVTLSCSPISGHRSVSWYQQTPGQGLQFLFEYFSETQRNKGNFPGRFSGRQFSNSRSEMNVSTLELGDSALYLCASSLGQEGLGEQYFGPGTRLTVT.

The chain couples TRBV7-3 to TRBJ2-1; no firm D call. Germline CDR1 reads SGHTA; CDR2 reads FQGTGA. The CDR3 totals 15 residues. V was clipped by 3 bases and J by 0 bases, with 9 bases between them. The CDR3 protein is CASSFSSSSYNEQFF. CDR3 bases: TGTGCCAGCAGCTTCTCCTCCTCCTCCTACAATGAGCAGTTCTTC.

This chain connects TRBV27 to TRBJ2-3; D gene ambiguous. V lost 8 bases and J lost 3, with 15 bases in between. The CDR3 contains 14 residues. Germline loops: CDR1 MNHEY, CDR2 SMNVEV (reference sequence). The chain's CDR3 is CASSPLGSTDTQYF. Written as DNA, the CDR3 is TGTGCCAGCTCCCCCTTGGGCAGTACAGATACGCAGTATTTT.

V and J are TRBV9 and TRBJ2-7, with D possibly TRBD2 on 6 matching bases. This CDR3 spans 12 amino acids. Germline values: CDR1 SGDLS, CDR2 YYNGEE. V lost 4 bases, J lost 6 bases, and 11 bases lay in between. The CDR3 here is CASSNLGGEQYF. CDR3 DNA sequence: TGTGCCAGCAGCAACCTGGGGGGCGAGCAGTACTTC. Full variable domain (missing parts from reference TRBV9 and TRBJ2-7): DSGVTQTPKHLITATGQRVTLRCSPRSGDLSVYWYQQSLDQGLQFLIQYYNGEERAKGNILERFSAQQFPDLHSELNLSSLELGDSALYFCASSNLGGEQYFGPGTRLTVT.

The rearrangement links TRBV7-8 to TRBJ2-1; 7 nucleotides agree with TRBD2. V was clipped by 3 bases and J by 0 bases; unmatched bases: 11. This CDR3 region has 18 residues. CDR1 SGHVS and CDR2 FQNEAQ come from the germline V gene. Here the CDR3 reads CASSLGGMSGVSYNEQFF. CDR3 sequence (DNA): TGTGCCAGCAGCTTGGGTGGGATGAGCGGGGTCTCCTACAATGAGCAGTTCTTC.

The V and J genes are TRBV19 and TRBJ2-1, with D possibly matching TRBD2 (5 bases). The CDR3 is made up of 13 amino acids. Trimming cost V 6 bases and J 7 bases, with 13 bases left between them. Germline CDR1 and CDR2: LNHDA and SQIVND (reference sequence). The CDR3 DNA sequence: TGTGCCAGTAGAGGCGTCGGGGAAAATGAGCAGTTCTTC. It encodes CASRGVGENEQFF.

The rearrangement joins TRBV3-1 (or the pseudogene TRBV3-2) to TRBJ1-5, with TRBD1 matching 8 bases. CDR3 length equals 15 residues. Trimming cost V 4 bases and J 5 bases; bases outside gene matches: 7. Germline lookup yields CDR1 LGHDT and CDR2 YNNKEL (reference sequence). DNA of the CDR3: TGTGCCAGCAGCCCAGGGTCAGGGGGCCATCAGCCCCAGCATTTT. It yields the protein CASSPGSGGHQPQHF.

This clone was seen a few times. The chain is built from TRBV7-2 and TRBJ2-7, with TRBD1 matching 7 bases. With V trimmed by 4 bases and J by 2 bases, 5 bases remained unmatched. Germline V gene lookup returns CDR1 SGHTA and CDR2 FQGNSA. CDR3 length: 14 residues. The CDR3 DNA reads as TGTGCCAGCAGCTGGGACAGCAGAACCTACGAGCAGTACTTC. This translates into CASSWDSRTYEQYF.

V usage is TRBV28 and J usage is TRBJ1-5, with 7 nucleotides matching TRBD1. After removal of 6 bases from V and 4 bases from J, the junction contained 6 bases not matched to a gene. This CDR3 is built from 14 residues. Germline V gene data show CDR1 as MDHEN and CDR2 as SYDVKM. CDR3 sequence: CASSSGGRNQPQHF. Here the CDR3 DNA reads TGTGCCAGCAGCTCAGGGGGTCGGAATCAGCCCCAGCATTTT. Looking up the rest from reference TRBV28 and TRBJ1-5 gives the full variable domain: DVKVTQSSRYLVKRTGEKVFLECVQDMDHENMFWYRQDPGLGLRLIYFSYDVKMKEKGDIPEGYSVSREKKERFSLILESASTNQTSMYLCASSSGGRNQPQHFGDGTRLSIL.

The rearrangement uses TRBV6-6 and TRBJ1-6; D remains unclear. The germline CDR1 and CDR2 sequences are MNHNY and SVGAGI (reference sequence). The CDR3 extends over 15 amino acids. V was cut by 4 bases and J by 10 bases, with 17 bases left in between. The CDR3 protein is CASSSGGIGYSPLHF. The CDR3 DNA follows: TGTGCCAGCAGTTCTGGAGGTATCGGTTACTCACCCCTCCACTTT.

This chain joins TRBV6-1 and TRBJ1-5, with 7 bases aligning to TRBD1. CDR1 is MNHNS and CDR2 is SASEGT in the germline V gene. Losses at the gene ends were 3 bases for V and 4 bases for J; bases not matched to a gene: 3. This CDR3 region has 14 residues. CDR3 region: CASSDNRGNQPQHF. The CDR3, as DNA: TGTGCCAGCAGTGACAACAGGGGAAATCAGCCCCAGCATTTT.

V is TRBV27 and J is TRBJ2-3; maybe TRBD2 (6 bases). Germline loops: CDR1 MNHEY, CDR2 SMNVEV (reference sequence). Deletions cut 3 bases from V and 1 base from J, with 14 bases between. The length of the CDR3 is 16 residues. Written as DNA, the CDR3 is TGTGCCAGCAGTTTTGGCCGGGACTTCCGCACAGATACGCAGTATTTT. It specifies CASSFGRDFRTDTQYF.

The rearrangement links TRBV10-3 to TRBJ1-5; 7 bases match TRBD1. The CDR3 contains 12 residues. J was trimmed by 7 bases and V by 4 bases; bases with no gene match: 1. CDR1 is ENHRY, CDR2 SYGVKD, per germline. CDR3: CAISGTGQPQHF. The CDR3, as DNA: TGTGCCATCAGTGGGACAGGACAGCCCCAGCATTTT.

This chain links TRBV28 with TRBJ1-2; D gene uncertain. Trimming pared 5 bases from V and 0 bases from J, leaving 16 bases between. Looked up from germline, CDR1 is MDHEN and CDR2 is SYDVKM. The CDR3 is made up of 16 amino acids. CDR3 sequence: CASSGGALSANYGYTF. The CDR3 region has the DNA TGTGCCAGCAGTGGTGGAGCACTAAGCGCTAACTATGGCTACACCTTC.

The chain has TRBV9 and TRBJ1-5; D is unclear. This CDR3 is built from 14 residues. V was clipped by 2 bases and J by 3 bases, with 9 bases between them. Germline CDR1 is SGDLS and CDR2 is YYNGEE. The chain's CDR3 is CASSVGPPNQPQHF. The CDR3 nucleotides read TGTGCCAGCAGCGTGGGCCCCCCCAATCAGCCCCAGCATTTT.

CDR3 sequence reads: CASRQGLVDTEAFF. CDR3 nucleotide sequence: TGTGCCAGCAGACAGGGCCTAGTTGACACTGAAGCTTTCTTT. V is TRBV7-8 and J is TRBJ1-1; possibly TRBD1 for D (6 bases). Looked up from germline, CDR1 is SGHVS and CDR2 is FQNEAQ. The length of the CDR3 is 14 residues. The V end lost 6 bases, the J end lost 3 bases, and 14 bases lay between the germline ends.

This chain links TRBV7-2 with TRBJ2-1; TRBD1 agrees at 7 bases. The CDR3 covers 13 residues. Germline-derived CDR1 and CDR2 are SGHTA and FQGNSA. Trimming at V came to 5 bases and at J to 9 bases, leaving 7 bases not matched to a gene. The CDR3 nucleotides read TGTGCCAGCAGCCTCAACAGGGGCGGTGAGCAGTTCTTC. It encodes CASSLNRGGEQFF. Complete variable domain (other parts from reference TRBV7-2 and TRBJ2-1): GAGVSQSPSNKVTEKGKDVELRCDPISGHTALYWYRQSLGQGLEFLIYFQGNSAPDKSGLPSDRFSAERTGGSVSTLTIQRTQQEDSAVYLCASSLNRGGEQFFGPGTRLTVL.